Sequencing of this T cell receptor beta chain was carried out in a study of blood T cell repertoires in COVID-19. Study-wide background: Sources were T cells, B-cell-depleted T cells, or PBMCs; the material itself was cDNA or gDNA.

Authors' analysis steps: Nucleated cell counts were estimated from reference gene primer amplification. Here immunoSEQ multiplex PCR was the method, and the copy in TCRdb shows in-frame clones only, minus some. For V, J and clone size, that table is used; D and trimming come from the DNA. The repertoire holds fewer than 80,000 clones, with around 79% as singletons. V was pared by 4 bases and J by 0 bases, with 6 bases of the junction left unmatched. The germline V gene has CDR1 SGHNT and CDR2 YENEEA. The CDR3 is 17 residues long. The sequenced sample was peripheral blood. This chain links TRBV11-3 with TRBJ2-3; 11 bases align to TRBD2. The sequence was collected from a man in his 60s with acute or convalescent COVID-19. The CDR3 sequence: CASSSGLAVDSTDTQYF. In nucleotides, the CDR3 is TGTGCCAGCAGCTCGGGACTAGCGGTAGATAGCACAGATACGCAGTATTTT.